This T cell receptor beta chain came from a study of low-dose radiotherapy and immunotherapy resistance in tumors. Noted time point: before trial treatment. The length of the CDR3 is 16 residues. V was clipped by 0 bases and J by 6 bases, with 17 bases between them. Germline values: CDR1 SGHRS, CDR2 YFSETQ. At least ten counts were recorded for this clonotype. With TRAV- and TRBV-specific primers, first-strand cDNA was made, covering the alpha and beta chains. TCRs were amplified for approximately 21 PCR cycles with a constant-region primer and V-primer adapter. TCRdb independently ran MiXCR on the reads; one entry per CDR3 protein. Found here are 70,000 to 95,000 distinct CDR3 sequences, about 18% of them singletons; the top ten hold roughly 3%.

This specimen was PBMCs, taken before treatment. This receptor was taken from a male donor with prostate cancer. V and J are TRBV5-1 and TRBJ2-3; no reliable D call. This CDR3 reads CASSLGPSIPTDTQYF. The CDR3 bases are TGCGCCAGCAGCTTGGGTCCCTCCATCCCCACCGATACGCAGTATTTT. Filled out from reference TRBV5-1 and TRBJ2-3, the complete variable domain reads KAGVTQTPRYLIKTRGQQVTLSCSPISGHRSVSWYQQTPGQGLQFLFEYFSETQRNKGNFPGRFSGRQFSNSRSEMNVSTLELGDSALYLCASSLGPSIPTDTQYFGPGTRLTVL.